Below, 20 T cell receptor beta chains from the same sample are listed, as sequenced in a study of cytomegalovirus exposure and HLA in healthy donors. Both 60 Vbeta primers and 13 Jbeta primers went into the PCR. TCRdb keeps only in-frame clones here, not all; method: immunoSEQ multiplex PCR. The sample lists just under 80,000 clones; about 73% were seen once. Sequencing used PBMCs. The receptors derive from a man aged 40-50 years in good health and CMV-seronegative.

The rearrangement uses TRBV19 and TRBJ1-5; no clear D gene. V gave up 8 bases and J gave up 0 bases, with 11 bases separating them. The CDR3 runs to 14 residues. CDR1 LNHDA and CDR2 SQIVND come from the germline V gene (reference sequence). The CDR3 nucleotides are TGTGCCAGTGCAGTGACTTATAGCAATCAGCCCCAGCATTTT. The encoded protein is CASAVTYSNQPQHF.

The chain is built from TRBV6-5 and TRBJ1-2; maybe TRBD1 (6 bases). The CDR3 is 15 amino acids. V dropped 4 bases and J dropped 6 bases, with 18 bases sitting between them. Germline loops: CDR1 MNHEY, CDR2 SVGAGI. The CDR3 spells CASSSIGGRGDGYTF. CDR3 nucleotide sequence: TGTGCCAGCAGTTCCATTGGAGGGAGGGGGGATGGCTACACCTTC.

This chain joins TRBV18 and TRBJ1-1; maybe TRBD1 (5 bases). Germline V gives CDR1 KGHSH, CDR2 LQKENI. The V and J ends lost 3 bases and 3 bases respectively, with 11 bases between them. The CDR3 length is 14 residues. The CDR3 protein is CASSPQGGDTEAFF. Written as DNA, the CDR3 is TGTGCCAGCTCACCCCAGGGTGGGGACACTGAAGCTTTCTTT.

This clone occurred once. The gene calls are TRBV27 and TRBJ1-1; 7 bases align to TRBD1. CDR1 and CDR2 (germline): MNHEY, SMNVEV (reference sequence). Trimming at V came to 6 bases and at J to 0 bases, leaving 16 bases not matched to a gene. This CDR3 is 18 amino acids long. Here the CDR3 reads CASSQPRQGDHMNTEAFF. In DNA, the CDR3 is TGTGCCAGCAGCCAACCTAGACAGGGTGACCACATGAACACTGAAGCTTTCTTT.

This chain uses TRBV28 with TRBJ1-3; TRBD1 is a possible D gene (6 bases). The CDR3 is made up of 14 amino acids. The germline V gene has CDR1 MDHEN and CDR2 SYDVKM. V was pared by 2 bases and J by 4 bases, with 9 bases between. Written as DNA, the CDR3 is TGTGCCAGCAGTTTACAACAGGGAGGAAACACCATATATTTT. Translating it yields CASSLQQGGNTIYF.

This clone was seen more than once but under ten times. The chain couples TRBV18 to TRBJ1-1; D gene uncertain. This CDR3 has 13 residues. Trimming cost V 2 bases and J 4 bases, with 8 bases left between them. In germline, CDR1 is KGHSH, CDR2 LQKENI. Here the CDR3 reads CASSPLEGTEAFF. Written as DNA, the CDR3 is TGTGCCAGCTCACCATTGGAGGGCACTGAAGCTTTCTTT.

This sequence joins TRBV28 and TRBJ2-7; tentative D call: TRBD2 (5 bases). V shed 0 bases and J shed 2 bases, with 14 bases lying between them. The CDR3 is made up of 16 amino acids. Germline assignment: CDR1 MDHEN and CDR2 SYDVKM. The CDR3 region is CASSLWQPGGTYEQYF. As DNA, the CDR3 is TGTGCCAGCAGTTTATGGCAGCCCGGAGGCACCTACGAGCAGTACTTC.

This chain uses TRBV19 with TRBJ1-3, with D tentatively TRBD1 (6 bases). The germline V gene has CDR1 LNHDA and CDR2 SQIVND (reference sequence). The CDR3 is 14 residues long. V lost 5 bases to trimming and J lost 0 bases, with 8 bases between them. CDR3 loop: CASSGRGSGNTIYF. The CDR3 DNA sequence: TGTGCCAGTAGTGGCAGGGGCTCTGGAAACACCATATATTTT.

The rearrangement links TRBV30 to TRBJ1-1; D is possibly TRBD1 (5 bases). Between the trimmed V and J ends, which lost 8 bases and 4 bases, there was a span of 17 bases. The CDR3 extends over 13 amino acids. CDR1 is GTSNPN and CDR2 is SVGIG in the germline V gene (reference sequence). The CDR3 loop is CARGTGGGTEAFF. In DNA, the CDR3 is TGTGCCCGGGGGACCGGTGGGGGCACTGAAGCTTTCTTT. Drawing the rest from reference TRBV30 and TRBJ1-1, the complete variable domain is SQTIHQWPATLVQPVGSPLSLECTVEGTSNPNLYWYRQAAGRGLQLLFYSVGIGQISSEVPQNLSASRPQDRQFILSSKKLLLSDSGFYLCARGTGGGTEAFFGQGTRLTVV.

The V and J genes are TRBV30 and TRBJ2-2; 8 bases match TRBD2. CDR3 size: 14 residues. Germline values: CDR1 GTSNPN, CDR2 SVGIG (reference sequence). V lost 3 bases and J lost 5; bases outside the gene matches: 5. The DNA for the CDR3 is TGTGCCTGGAGACTAGCGGAAAATACCGGGGAGCTGTTTTTT. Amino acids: CAWRLAENTGELFF.

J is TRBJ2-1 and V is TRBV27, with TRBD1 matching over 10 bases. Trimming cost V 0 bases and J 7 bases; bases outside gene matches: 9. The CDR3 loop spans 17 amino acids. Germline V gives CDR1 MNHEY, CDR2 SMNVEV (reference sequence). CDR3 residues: CASSLSPFRTGGNEQFF. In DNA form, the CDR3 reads TGTGCCAGCAGTTTATCCCCCTTTAGGACAGGGGGGAATGAGCAGTTCTTC.

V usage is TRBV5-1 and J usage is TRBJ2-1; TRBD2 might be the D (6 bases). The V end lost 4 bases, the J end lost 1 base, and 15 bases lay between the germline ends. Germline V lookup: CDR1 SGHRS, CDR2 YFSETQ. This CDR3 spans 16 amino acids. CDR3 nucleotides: TGCGCCAGCAGCGTCATCGGAGGGAGGTCCTACAATGAGCAGTTCTTC. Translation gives CASSVIGGRSYNEQFF.

CDR3 sequence: CASTMTSGSDEQYF. The CDR3 region has the DNA TGTGCCAGTACCATGACTAGCGGGAGTGACGAGCAGTACTTC. The chain has TRBV19 and TRBJ2-7; TRBD2 agrees at 12 bases. The CDR3 spans 14 residues. Germline V gene sequence: CDR1 LNHDA, CDR2 SQIVND (reference sequence). J lost 5 bases, V lost 7 bases, and 6 bases had no gene match.

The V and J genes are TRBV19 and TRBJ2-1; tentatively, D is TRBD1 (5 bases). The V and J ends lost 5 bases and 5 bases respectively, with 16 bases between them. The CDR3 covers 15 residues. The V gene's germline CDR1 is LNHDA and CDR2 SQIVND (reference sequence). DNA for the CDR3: TGTGCCAGTAGTCAGGGAACTACAAGCGACAATGAGCAGTTCTTC. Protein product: CASSQGTTSDNEQFF.

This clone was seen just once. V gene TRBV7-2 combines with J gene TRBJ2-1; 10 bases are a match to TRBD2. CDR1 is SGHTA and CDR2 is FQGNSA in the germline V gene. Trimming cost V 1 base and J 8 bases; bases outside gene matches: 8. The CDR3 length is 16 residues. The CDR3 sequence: CASSLVGLAGVDEQFF. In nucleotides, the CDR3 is TGTGCCAGCAGCTTAGTAGGCCTAGCGGGGGTGGATGAGCAGTTCTTC.

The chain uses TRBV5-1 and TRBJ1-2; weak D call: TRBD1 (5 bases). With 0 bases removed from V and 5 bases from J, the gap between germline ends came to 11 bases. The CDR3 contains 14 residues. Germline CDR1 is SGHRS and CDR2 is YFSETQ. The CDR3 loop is CASSLVGPEYGYTF. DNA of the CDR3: TGCGCCAGCAGCTTGGTGGGGCCGGAGTATGGCTACACCTTC.

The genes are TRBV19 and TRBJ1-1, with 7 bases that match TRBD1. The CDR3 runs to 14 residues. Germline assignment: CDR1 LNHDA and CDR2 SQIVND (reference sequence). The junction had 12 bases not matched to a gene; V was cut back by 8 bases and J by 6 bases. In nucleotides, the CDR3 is TGTGCCAGTCGGGGCAGGGGGAATTTCGCTGAAGCTTTCTTT. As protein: CASRGRGNFAEAFF.

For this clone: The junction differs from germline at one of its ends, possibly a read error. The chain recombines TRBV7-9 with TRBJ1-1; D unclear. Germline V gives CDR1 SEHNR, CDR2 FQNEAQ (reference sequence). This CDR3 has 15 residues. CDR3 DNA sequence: TGTTCCAGCAGCTTGGCCTCGGGGTTGGGCACTGAAGCTTTCTTT. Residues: CSSSLASGLGTEAFF.

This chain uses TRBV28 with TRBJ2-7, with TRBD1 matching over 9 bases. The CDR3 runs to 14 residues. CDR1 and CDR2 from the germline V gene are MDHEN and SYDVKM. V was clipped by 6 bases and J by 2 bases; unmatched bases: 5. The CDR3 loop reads CASRTGGLAYEQYF. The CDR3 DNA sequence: TGTGCCAGCAGAACAGGGGGCCTGGCCTACGAGCAGTACTTC. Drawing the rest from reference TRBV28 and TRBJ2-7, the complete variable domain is DVKVTQSSRYLVKRTGEKVFLECVQDMDHENMFWYRQDPGLGLRLIYFSYDVKMKEKGDIPEGYSVSREKKERFSLILESASTNQTSMYLCASRTGGLAYEQYFGPGTRLTVT.

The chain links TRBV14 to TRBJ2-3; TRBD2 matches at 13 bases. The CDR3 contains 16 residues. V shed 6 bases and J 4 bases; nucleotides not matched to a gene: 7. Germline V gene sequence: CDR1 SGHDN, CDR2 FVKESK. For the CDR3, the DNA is TGTGCCAGCAGGGGGACTAGCGGGAAGAAACCAGATACGCAGTATTTT. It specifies CASRGTSGKKPDTQYF.